This TCR beta chain was obtained from a study of identical twins. Study observations and caveats: Excess sharing between twins was weaker in beta out-of-frame sequences.

Germline values: CDR1 LGHDT, CDR2 YNNKEL (reference sequence). CDR3 length: 15 amino acids. V lost 0 bases to trimming and J lost 1 base, with 9 bases between them. Points on this clonotype: Its target is not known.

Addition of a universal primer site occurred through template switching, and cDNA carried unique molecular identifiers. TCRdb reprocessed the 5' RACE reads with MiXCR, giving one entry per CDR3 protein. Seen here are 450,000 or so distinct CDR3 sequences, approximately 15% observed once, and the top ten hold approximately 0.98%. These same data were also listed under a study on yellow fever vaccine responses in identical twins. That paper states: On the reported evidence, twins' vaccine T cell responses seemed partly convergent and partly personalized.

The sequenced material came from CD4+ T cells sorted from blood. The receptor's source is a young woman in good health. The J gene is TRBJ1-2, the V gene TRBV3-1; D not certain. The CDR3: CASSQEVESNYGYTF. The DNA of the CDR3 is TGTGCCAGCAGCCAAGAGGTTGAAAGTAACTATGGCTACACCTTC.